Following are 25 T cell receptor beta chains from one sample sequenced in a study of Tregs in tolerant kidney transplant recipients. Some clones are missing from TCRdb's copy, which holds only in-frame ones; the method was immunoSEQ multiplex PCR. The table shows 85,000 to 95,000 clones, with around nine tenths occurring only once. Material: CD8+ T cells from blood. These TCRs come from a human donor in good health.

The gene calls are TRBV19 and TRBJ2-3; the match to TRBD2 covers 8 bases. CDR3 length: 16 amino acids. V was clipped by 4 bases and J by 5 bases; unmatched bases: 11. In germline, CDR1 is LNHDA, CDR2 SQIVND (reference sequence). The CDR3 sequence: CASSTAGGARIDTQYF. The CDR3 coding sequence is TGTGCCAGTAGTACAGCCGGGGGGGCCAGGATAGATACGCAGTATTTT.

CDR3 protein: CASSFGGYNSPLHF. Written as DNA, the CDR3 is TGTGCCAGCAGCTTTGGGGGTTATAATTCACCCCTCCACTTT. The chain employs TRBV5-6 and TRBJ1-6, with D tentatively TRBD1 (5 bases). CDR1 is SGHDT, CDR2 YYEEEE, per germline. This CDR3 is built from 14 residues. With 2 bases removed from V and 4 bases from J, the gap between germline ends came to 7 bases.

The chain joins TRBV30 to TRBJ2-1, with unresolved D. V was pared by 7 bases and J by 6 bases, with 10 bases between. The CDR3 contains 11 residues. Per the germline V gene, CDR1 is GTSNPN and CDR2 is SVGIG (reference sequence). The CDR3 protein is CASDFGNEQFF. In DNA, the CDR3 is TGTGCCTCAGATTTCGGCAATGAGCAGTTCTTC.

This sequence joins TRBV5-4 and TRBJ2-7; D call uncertain. Germline V gene lookup returns CDR1 SGHNT and CDR2 YYREEE (reference sequence). This CDR3 is built from 12 residues. V was pared by 7 bases and J by 3 bases, with 11 bases between. CDR3 DNA sequence: TGTGCCAGCGGCTGGACCGACTACGAGCAGTACTTC. Translating gives CASGWTDYEQYF.

The gene calls are TRBV4-1 and TRBJ1-1; tentatively, D is TRBD1 (5 bases). Trimming took off 4 bases at V and 5 bases at J, with 17 bases between the two ends. CDR3 size: 15 residues. Germline values: CDR1 MGHRA, CDR2 YSYEKL. The CDR3 sequence is CASSLGTALRTEAFF. CDR3 DNA: TGCGCCAGCAGCCTTGGGACGGCTTTGAGGACTGAAGCTTTCTTT.

This rearrangement joins TRBV2 to TRBJ2-5; no definite D call. Between the trimmed V and J ends, which lost 5 bases and 3 bases, there was a span of 7 bases. The CDR3 has 12 residues. Germline V gene data show CDR1 as SNHLY and CDR2 as FYNNEI. This chain's CDR3 is CASSRVEETQYF. Here the CDR3 DNA reads TGTGCCAGCAGTAGAGTAGAAGAGACCCAGTACTTC.

The J gene is TRBJ1-2, the V gene TRBV9, with a weak D call TRBD1 (6 bases). Germline-derived CDR1 and CDR2 are SGDLS and YYNGEE. CDR3 length: 14 amino acids. The V and J ends lost 3 bases and 5 bases respectively, with 14 bases between them. The chain's CDR3 is CASSEASGVYGYTF. CDR3 coding DNA: TGTGCCAGCAGCGAGGCCTCAGGGGTATATGGCTACACCTTC.

This clone came up once. The CDR3 nucleotides read TGTGCCAGCAGCCAAACTACAGGGGGCAACACTGAAGCTTTCTTT. Protein sequence: CASSQTTGGNTEAFF. This rearrangement joins TRBV4-2 to TRBJ1-1; 9 bases are shared with TRBD1. The CDR3 has 15 amino acids. Per the germline V gene, CDR1 is LGHNA and CDR2 is YNFKEQ. V was pared by 2 bases and J by 2 bases, with 3 bases of the junction left unmatched.

The chain uses TRBV9 and TRBJ2-1; 7 bases line up with TRBD2. The CDR3 runs to 13 residues. V shed 4 bases and J 4 bases; nucleotides not matched to a gene: 2. CDR1 is SGDLS, CDR2 YYNGEE, per germline. CDR3: CASSSGGYNEQFF. For the CDR3, the DNA is TGTGCCAGCAGCTCGGGGGGTTACAATGAGCAGTTCTTC. Using reference TRBV9 and TRBJ2-1 for the parts outside the CDR3, the full variable domain is DSGVTQTPKHLITATGQRVTLRCSPRSGDLSVYWYQQSLDQGLQFLIQYYNGEERAKGNILERFSAQQFPDLHSELNLSSLELGDSALYFCASSSGGYNEQFFGPGTRLTVL.

This chain links TRBV11-3 with TRBJ2-1, with a tentative D call TRBD2 (6 bases). Germline CDR1 is SGHNT and CDR2 is YENEEA. V was clipped by 4 bases and J by 3 bases, with 16 bases between them. The CDR3 length is 16 residues. DNA for the CDR3: TGTGCCAGCAGCTGGAACAAGGGAGGCGACTACAATGAGCAGTTCTTC. Translation: CASSWNKGGDYNEQFF.

The chain combines TRBV6-1 with TRBJ2-7; unclear D gene. CDR3 length: 11 amino acids. V was pared by 6 bases and J by 3 bases, with 6 bases between. The germline V gene encodes CDR1 MNHNS and CDR2 SASEGT. CDR3 bases: TGTGCCAGCAGCTCAAACTACGAGCAGTACTTC. It specifies CASSSNYEQYF.

This rearrangement joins TRBV19 to TRBJ1-2; perhaps TRBD1 as D (6 bases). The ends were cut back, 7 bases at V and 4 bases at J, with 16 bases in the middle. CDR3 length: 14 amino acids. Germline loops: CDR1 LNHDA, CDR2 SQIVND (reference sequence). The CDR3 sequence: CASTSRGLGYGYTF. In nucleotides, the CDR3 is TGTGCCAGTACGTCCAGGGGTCTCGGCTATGGCTACACCTTC.

The CDR3 nucleotides read TGTGCCAGCATCCTGGGCTGGAACACCGGGGAGCTGTTTTTT. Its protein product is CASILGWNTGELFF. The gene calls are TRBV2 and TRBJ2-2; D is undetermined. This CDR3 has 14 residues. V was pared by 7 bases and J by 1 base, with 10 bases between. The germline V gene has CDR1 SNHLY and CDR2 FYNNEI.

V is TRBV29-1 and J is TRBJ1-2; D remains ambiguous. Germline assignment: CDR1 SQVTM and CDR2 ANQGSEA. CDR3 length: 11 residues. Trimming cost V 5 bases and J 1 base, with 5 bases left between them. CDR3 nucleotides: TGCAGCGTTACACTTAACTATGGCTACACCTTC. Its protein product is CSVTLNYGYTF. Drawing the rest from reference TRBV29-1 and TRBJ1-2, the complete variable domain is SAVISQKPSRDICQRGTSLTIQCQVDSQVTMMFWYRQQPGQSLTLIATANQGSEATYESGFVIDKFPISRPNLTFSTLTVSNMSPEDSSIYLCSVTLNYGYTFGSGTRLTVV.

The chain joins TRBV7-9 to TRBJ2-7, with a possible D match to TRBD2 (5 bases). This CDR3 region has 15 residues. The V end lost 11 bases, the J end lost 5 bases, and 25 bases lay between the germline ends. The V gene's germline CDR1 is SEHNR and CDR2 FQNEAQ (reference sequence). The CDR3 protein is CASTTGSTIYHEQYF. DNA for the CDR3: TGTGCCTCCACGACGGGATCCACTATTTACCACGAGCAGTACTTC.

The rearrangement joins TRBV11-2 to TRBJ1-4; 8 bases are shared with TRBD1. The germline CDR1 and CDR2 sequences are SGHAT and FQNNGV. With 8 bases clipped from V and 6 bases from J, the junction kept 8 bases outside the gene matches. The CDR3 runs 14 residues. CDR3 sequence reads: CASGMTGAYEKLFF. CDR3 DNA: TGTGCCAGCGGGATGACAGGGGCCTATGAAAAACTGTTTTTT.

This chain joins TRBV30 and TRBJ1-2; D call uncertain. The CDR3 is made up of 13 amino acids. Germline CDR1 GTSNPN, CDR2 SVGIG (reference sequence). V gave up 5 bases and J gave up 2 bases, with 12 bases separating them. CDR3 amino acids: CAWAPAQNYGYTF. DNA of the CDR3: TGTGCCTGGGCCCCTGCCCAAAACTATGGCTACACCTTC.

There are a few counts of this clone. V and J are TRBV27 and TRBJ2-7; TRBD2 aligns across 8 bases. The germline V gene has CDR1 MNHEY and CDR2 SMNVEV (reference sequence). Trimming took 5 bases from V and 4 from J; bases not matched to a gene: 7. This CDR3 comprises 14 residues. The CDR3 sequence: CASSGSGSVYEQYF. In DNA form, the CDR3 reads TGTGCCAGCAGTGGAAGCGGGAGTGTGTACGAGCAGTACTTC.

The V call is TRBV7-9, the J call TRBJ1-1, with 7 bases lining up with TRBD1. After removal of 3 bases from V and 3 bases from J, the junction contained 10 bases not matched to a gene. The CDR3 has 16 amino acids. From germline, CDR1 is SEHNR and CDR2 FQNEAQ (reference sequence). The CDR3 sequence: CASSFPRRDSHTEAFF. CDR3 coding DNA: TGTGCCAGCAGCTTCCCTCGGAGGGACAGTCACACTGAAGCTTTCTTT.

The chain is built from TRBV4-1 and TRBJ2-1, with 12 bases that match TRBD1. CDR3 length: 14 residues. Germline loops: CDR1 MGHRA, CDR2 YSYEKL. The V segment lost 6 bases and the J segment 7 bases; nucleotides outside the gene matches: 4. The chain's CDR3 is CASRRGQGANEQFF. DNA of the CDR3: TGCGCCAGCAGACGGGGACAGGGGGCAAATGAGCAGTTCTTC.

The CDR3 coding sequence is TGTGCCTGGAGTGTAGGGCAGGGGCGTCAGCCCCAGCATTTT. Amino acid sequence: CAWSVGQGRQPQHF. This sequence joins TRBV30 and TRBJ1-5, with a possible D match to TRBD1 (6 bases). Germline CDR1 reads GTSNPN; CDR2 reads SVGIG (reference sequence). The CDR3 contains 14 residues. Trimming removed 0 bases at V and 6 bases at J, with 12 bases between.

CDR3 nucleotide sequence: TGCGCCAGCAGCCAGGTGTCCGGGGGCGAAAGTTACAATGAGCAGTTCTTC. Protein product: CASSQVSGGESYNEQFF. The chain links TRBV4-1 to TRBJ2-1, with D possibly being TRBD1 or TRBD2 (6 bases each). Trimming left V 3 bases short and J 4 bases short, with 19 bases between. Per germline, CDR1 MGHRA and CDR2 YSYEKL. This CDR3 has 17 amino acids.

V and J are TRBV7-9 and TRBJ1-3; D ambiguous. CDR1 is SEHNR and CDR2 is FQNEAQ in the germline V gene (reference sequence). This CDR3 spans 14 amino acids. V lost 2 bases and J lost 3, with 8 bases in between. The CDR3 here is CASSLSGIGNTIYF. The CDR3 DNA reads TGTGCCAGCAGCTTATCCGGGATTGGAAACACCATATATTTT.

The V gene is TRBV5-1, the J gene TRBJ2-7; 8 bases agree with TRBD1. V trimming: 4 bases; J trimming: 0 bases; junction bases outside the gene matches: 6. The germline gives CDR1 SGHRS, CDR2 YFSETQ. The CDR3 covers 15 residues. This CDR3 reads CASSERTGSSYEQYF. The CDR3 nucleotides read TGCGCCAGCAGCGAAAGGACAGGGAGCTCCTACGAGCAGTACTTC. Filled out from reference TRBV5-1 and TRBJ2-7, the complete variable domain reads KAGVTQTPRYLIKTRGQQVTLSCSPISGHRSVSWYQQTPGQGLQFLFEYFSETQRNKGNFPGRFSGRQFSNSRSEMNVSTLELGDSALYLCASSERTGSSYEQYFGPGTRLTVT.

This clone was recorded a few times. The chain combines TRBV27 with TRBJ1-5, with TRBD1 as a possible D gene (6 bases). Germline CDR1 and CDR2: MNHEY and SMNVEV (reference sequence). Trimming cost V 1 base and J 3 bases, with 13 bases left between them. CDR3 length: 16 amino acids. The CDR3 here is CASSLLGAGANQPQHF. The CDR3, as DNA: TGTGCCAGCAGTTTATTGGGGGCTGGGGCCAATCAGCCCCAGCATTTT.